The 32 T cell receptor beta chains presented below share a single source sample, sequenced in a study of T cells expressing NK-cell markers. Using the 5' RACE reads, TCRdb records one entry per CDR3 protein without DNA. The table for this sample gives about 460,000 distinct CDR3 sequences. Sequencing was done on a sample of blood T cells: a sorted CD56 or NKG2C T cell subset, CD4+ or CD8+ T cells, or bulk PBMC T cells (not recorded which). These TCRs come from a woman between 45 and 65 years old in good health.

The genes are TRBV2 and TRBJ2-5. The CDR3 totals 13 residues. Germline V lookup: CDR1 SNHLY, CDR2 FYNNEI. This chain's CDR3 is CASDPLGMETQYF.

The chain is built from TRBV6-2 or TRBV6-3 and TRBJ2-1; the TCRdb D gene call, TRBD2, has no DNA to confirm it. Per germline, CDR1 MNHEY and CDR2 SVGEGT. The CDR3 extends over 16 amino acids. CDR3 residues: CASSPIALIIYNEQFF.

V usage is TRBV29-1 and J usage is TRBJ2-1; TCRdb names TRBD2, which stays unverified in the absence of DNA. This CDR3 comprises 12 residues. Germline values: CDR1 SQVTM, CDR2 ANQGSEA. CDR3 sequence reads: CSVVRELSEQFF.

This sequence joins TRBV10-3 and TRBJ1-5; TCRdb reports TRBD1, a call that lacks DNA to check it against. The CDR3 sequence is 15 residues long. Looked up from germline, CDR1 is ENHRY and CDR2 is SYGVKD. The CDR3 loop is CAIREDRGQNQPQHF.

CDR3 sequence: CAWRAGSLKETQYF. The chain links TRBV30 to TRBJ2-5; TCRdb proposes TRBD1, but this gene call is untestable without DNA. In germline, CDR1 is GTSNPN, CDR2 SVGIG (reference sequence). This CDR3 has 14 residues.

This rearrangement joins TRBV12-3 or TRBV12-4 to TRBJ2-1; TCRdb returns TRBD2, unconfirmable since there is no DNA. CDR3 length: 14 residues. CDR3 residues: CASSLGTSISEQFF.

The V call is TRBV3-1, the J call TRBJ2-1; the D gene TCRdb calls, TRBD1, cannot be checked with no DNA. This CDR3 has 15 amino acids. Germline CDR1 and CDR2: LGHDT and YNNKEL (reference sequence). Here the CDR3 reads CASSRTGQGFNEQFF.

This chain links TRBV20-1 with TRBJ1-1; TCRdb's D call of TRBD1 is untestable without DNA. The CDR3 is made up of 13 amino acids. Germline CDR1 is DFQATT and CDR2 is SNEGSKA (reference sequence). CDR3 region: CSARESRGTEAFF.

Measured by frequency, this clonotype is medium-sized (0.01 to 0.1%). The chain is built from TRBV5-1 and TRBJ2-1; there is no DNA to check the TCRdb D call of TRBD1. Germline lookup yields CDR1 SGHRS and CDR2 YFSETQ. The CDR3 contains 15 residues. Here the CDR3 reads CASSSTVSAYNEQFF.

J is TRBJ2-1 and V is TRBV27. Germline V gives CDR1 MNHEY, CDR2 SMNVEV (reference sequence). The CDR3 runs 15 residues. CDR3 sequence: CASTVSGGLYNEQFF.

The V call is TRBV2, the J call TRBJ2-6; TCRdb returns TRBD1, unconfirmable since there is no DNA. Germline V gene sequence: CDR1 SNHLY, CDR2 FYNNEI. The CDR3 is 16 residues long. The CDR3 reads CASIDRVRSGANVLTF.

The chain joins TRBV5-1 to TRBJ2-7. There are 14 residues in the CDR3. In germline, CDR1 is SGHRS, CDR2 YFSETQ. The CDR3: CASSSGQRSYEQYF.

This rearrangement joins TRBV6-2 or TRBV6-3 to TRBJ2-3; TCRdb calls TRBD1, which cannot be checked without DNA. Germline V lookup: CDR1 MNHEY, CDR2 SVGEGT. CDR3 size: 14 residues. The CDR3 sequence: CASKKTGSSVTQYF.

J is TRBJ2-5 and V is TRBV12-5; absent DNA, TCRdb's TRBD2 call cannot be checked. CDR1 and CDR2 (germline): LGHNT, FRNRAP. The CDR3 has 17 amino acids. CDR3: CASGKGLAGPTNLGQYF.

The chain couples TRBV9 to TRBJ2-7; TCRdb's D gene call, TRBD2, goes unchecked for lack of DNA. CDR3 size: 15 residues. Germline V gene lookup returns CDR1 SGDLS and CDR2 YYNGEE. The CDR3 here is CASSAIPGLEGEQYF.

The rearrangement joins TRBV4-1 to TRBJ2-1; TCRdb gives TRBD2 as the D gene, but with no DNA this cannot be confirmed. The CDR3 is 18 amino acids. Germline CDR1 is MGHRA and CDR2 is YSYEKL. The CDR3 reads CASSQGLAGGPSYNEQFF.

The V and J genes are TRBV20-1 and TRBJ2-5; as DNA is missing, the TRBD2 call by TCRdb cannot be tested. There are 12 residues in the CDR3. CDR1 and CDR2 from the germline V gene are DFQATT and SNEGSKA (reference sequence). CDR3 loop: CSAMTSLETQYF.

The chain links TRBV18 to TRBJ2-1; TCRdb's assignment of TRBD2 cannot be checked, as there is no DNA. CDR1 and CDR2 from the germline V gene are KGHSH and LQKENI. The length of the CDR3 is 14 residues. The chain's CDR3 is CASYPGLAYNEQFF.

This chain links TRBV9 with TRBJ1-2. This CDR3 is built from 13 residues. CDR1 is SGDLS, CDR2 YYNGEE, per germline. The CDR3 reads CASSVGVVNGYTF.

The chain joins TRBV4-2 to TRBJ2-3; the TRBD1 assignment by TCRdb is unverifiable without DNA. CDR1 and CDR2 (germline): LGHNA, YNFKEQ. The CDR3 is 15 amino acids. CDR3 protein: CASSLRDRGEDTQYF.

The chain uses TRBV3-1 and TRBJ2-3; without DNA, the TCRdb call of TRBD2 cannot be checked. The CDR3 is made up of 14 amino acids. The germline gives CDR1 LGHDT, CDR2 YNNKEL (reference sequence). CDR3 sequence: CASSSTRSTDTQYF.

The genes are TRBV18 and TRBJ2-3. Looked up from germline, CDR1 is KGHSH and CDR2 is LQKENI. This CDR3 region has 14 residues. CDR3 sequence: CASSSVPSTDTQYF. Full variable domain (rest looked up from reference TRBV18 and TRBJ2-3): NAGVMQNPRHLVRRRGQEARLRCSPMKGHSHVYWYRQLPEEGLKFMVYLQKENIIDESGMPKERFSAEFPKEGPSILRIQQVVRGDSAAYFCASSSVPSTDTQYFGPGTRLTVL.

This chain joins TRBV11-2 and TRBJ2-4; TCRdb proposes TRBD2, but this gene call is untestable without DNA. The germline V gene encodes CDR1 SGHAT and CDR2 FQNNGV. The length of the CDR3 is 14 residues. The CDR3 reads CASSLDARIDIQYF.

V usage is TRBV15 and J usage is TRBJ2-5. Germline values: CDR1 LNHNV, CDR2 YYDKDF (reference sequence). CDR3 length equals 15 residues. The CDR3 loop reads CATSRDVANSETQYF.

The chain carries TRBV20-1 and TRBJ2-3; as DNA is missing, the TRBD2 call by TCRdb cannot be tested. The CDR3 runs to 14 residues. CDR1 and CDR2 (germline): DFQATT, SNEGSKA (reference sequence). The CDR3 loop reads CSPQVAGSPDTQYF.

The gene calls are TRBV10-2 and TRBJ1-1. The CDR3 consists of 12 residues. Germline lookup yields CDR1 WSHSY and CDR2 SAAADI. This CDR3 reads CASTHGNTEAFF.

This chain joins TRBV27 and TRBJ2-7; TCRdb picks TRBD1, but there is no DNA to check that call. CDR1 MNHEY and CDR2 SMNVEV come from the germline V gene (reference sequence). CDR3 length equals 15 residues. Here the CDR3 reads CASSQSGTEDYEQYF.

This sequence joins TRBV11-2 and TRBJ2-2. The CDR3 consists of 15 residues. Germline V CDR1 and CDR2: SGHAT, FQNNGV. This chain's CDR3 is CASSPMAGRTGELFF.

The chain recombines TRBV4-2 with TRBJ1-4; TCRdb picks TRBD1, but there is no DNA to check that call. Looked up from germline, CDR1 is LGHNA and CDR2 is YNFKEQ. This CDR3 spans 17 amino acids. CDR3 sequence reads: CASSQETPGGLGEKLFF.

The chain employs TRBV7-9 and TRBJ1-2. From germline, CDR1 is SEHNR and CDR2 FQNEAQ (reference sequence). The CDR3 runs 13 residues. The CDR3 spells CASSLAQAWGYTF.

The rearrangement joins TRBV12-3 or TRBV12-4 to TRBJ2-6; the TRBD2 assignment by TCRdb is unverifiable without DNA. The CDR3 covers 18 residues. The CDR3 sequence is CASSDGLAELSGANVLTF.

The chain carries TRBV23-1 and TRBJ2-2; the D call of TRBD2 rests on TCRdb alone, since no DNA is present to check it. TRBV23-1 is reported as an ORF; its role is uncertain. This CDR3 contains 16 residues. The CDR3: CASSQSRRGDSGELFF.